The 23 T cell receptor beta chains listed next were all sequenced from one sample in a study of OX40 agonist ivuxolimab in advanced cancers. Only in-frame clones appear in the TCRdb table, and some are missing; sequencing was by immunoSEQ multiplex PCR. The repertoire holds 70,000 to 85,000 clones, with nearly 95% as singletons. Here the sequenced sample was CD4+ or CD8+ T cells sorted from blood, taken in a trial of the OX40 agonist ivuxolimab. Receptors were obtained from an adult with an advanced solid tumor such as melanoma, head and neck, liver or kidney cancer.

The chain recombines TRBV5-4 with TRBJ2-7, with 11 bases matching TRBD2. The trim removed 4 bases at V and 6 bases at J, leaving 9 bases unmatched. The germline V gene has CDR1 SGHNT and CDR2 YYREEE (reference sequence). CDR3 length: 15 amino acids. CDR3 in amino acids: CASSRFSGRAGEQYF. The CDR3 DNA sequence: TGTGCCAGCAGCCGATTTAGCGGGAGGGCGGGCGAGCAGTACTTC.

V usage is TRBV19 and J usage is TRBJ2-2; TRBD2 agrees at 10 bases. Germline values: CDR1 LNHDA, CDR2 SQIVND (reference sequence). Trimming at V came to 5 bases and at J to 4 bases, leaving 7 bases not matched to a gene. This CDR3 has 16 amino acids. The CDR3 region is CASSFRTSGPTGELFF. DNA for the CDR3: TGTGCCAGTAGTTTCCGGACTAGCGGACCCACCGGGGAGCTGTTTTTT. The full variable domain, with the rest looked up from reference TRBV19 and TRBJ2-2, is DGGITQSPKYLFRKEGQNVTLSCEQNLNHDAMYWYRQDPGQGLRLIYYSQIVNDFQKGDIAEGYSVSREKKESFPLTVTSAQKNPTAFYLCASSFRTSGPTGELFFGEGSRLTVL.

J is TRBJ2-2 and V is TRBV27; possibly TRBD2 for D (6 bases). Trimming pared 8 bases from V and 6 bases from J, leaving 7 bases between. The CDR3 is 11 residues long. Germline assignment: CDR1 MNHEY and CDR2 SMNVEV (reference sequence). CDR3 sequence reads: CASGEAGELFF. The CDR3 DNA reads TGTGCCAGCGGGGAGGCCGGGGAGCTGTTTTTT.

The J gene is TRBJ2-7, the V gene TRBV7-8, with 14 bases that match TRBD2. The V and J ends lost 3 bases and 3 bases, in that order; junction bases with no gene match: 1. This CDR3 region has 15 residues. Per germline, CDR1 SGHVS and CDR2 FQNEAQ. As DNA, the CDR3 is TGTGCCAGCAGCTTCGGGACTAGCGGGAGCTACGAGCAGTACTTC. This codes for CASSFGTSGSYEQYF.

V usage is TRBV6-5 and J usage is TRBJ2-7, with 10 bases fitting TRBD1. V lost 2 bases, J lost 4 bases, and 5 bases stayed unmatched. There are 15 residues in the CDR3. Looked up from germline, CDR1 is MNHEY and CDR2 is SVGAGI. CDR3 DNA: TGTGCCAGCAGTTACGGAGCGGGACAGGGGTACGAGCAGTACTTC. Protein sequence: CASSYGAGQGYEQYF.

This clone was seen a handful of times. The chain has TRBV7-9 and TRBJ1-2, with TRBD1 identical over 8 bases. CDR1 and CDR2 from the germline V gene are SEHNR and FQNEAQ (reference sequence). Trimming took 1 base from V and 8 from J; bases not matched to a gene: 3. The CDR3 is made up of 13 amino acids. The CDR3 here is CASSLGRGQGYTF. The CDR3 nucleotides read TGTGCCAGCAGCTTAGGCAGGGGGCAAGGCTACACCTTC. The whole variable domain, filled in from reference TRBV7-9 and TRBJ1-2, reads DTGVSQNPRHKITKRGQNVTFRCDPISEHNRLYWYRQTLGQGPEFLTYFQNEAQLEKSRLLSDRFSAERPKGSFSTLEIQRTEQGDSAMYLCASSLGRGQGYTFGSGTRLTVV.

The chain carries TRBV19 and TRBJ2-2; 8 bases match TRBD1. Germline CDR1 LNHDA, CDR2 SQIVND (reference sequence). With 3 bases clipped from V and 4 bases from J, the junction kept 4 bases outside the gene matches. This CDR3 region has 15 residues. The CDR3 is CASSMEGTGTGELFF. CDR3 DNA sequence: TGTGCCAGTAGTATGGAAGGGACAGGCACCGGGGAGCTGTTTTTT.

The J gene is TRBJ2-1, the V gene TRBV27, with D perhaps matching TRBD1 or TRBD2 (6 bases each). The CDR3 is 14 residues long. The V and J ends lost 7 bases and 6 bases respectively, with 16 bases between them. Per germline, CDR1 MNHEY and CDR2 SMNVEV (reference sequence). The CDR3, as DNA: TGTGCCAGCAATAATATTGGAGGGGGCAATGAGCAGTTCTTC. Translated, it gives CASNNIGGGNEQFF.

The chain has TRBV4-1 and TRBJ1-2; possibly TRBD1 for D (5 bases). This CDR3 is built from 15 residues. V lost 3 bases and J 2 bases, leaving 13 bases between the germline ends. Germline-derived CDR1 and CDR2 are MGHRA and YSYEKL. The CDR3 reads CASSQLPDKNYGYTF. CDR3 bases: TGCGCCAGCAGCCAGCTGCCGGACAAGAACTATGGCTACACCTTC.

The chain joins TRBV12-5 to TRBJ2-5, with 9 nucleotides matching TRBD1. Matching the DNA end better, TRBJ2-7 makes the J call doubtful. The CDR3 contains 15 residues. Germline V CDR1 and CDR2: LGHNT, FRNRAP. CDR3 residues: CASGLVGQGPYEQYF. The CDR3 DNA reads TGTGCTAGTGGTTTGGTGGGACAGGGACCCTACGAGCAGTACTTC.

The V and J genes are TRBV6-5 and TRBJ2-7, with 10 bases aligning to TRBD1. This CDR3 comprises 13 residues. Germline trimming cut 2 bases from V and 6 bases from J; bases unmatched to any gene: 1. Germline V gives CDR1 MNHEY, CDR2 SVGAGI. In DNA form, the CDR3 reads TGTGCCAGCAGTTACGGGACAGGGGCCGAGCAGTACTTC. Protein: CASSYGTGAEQYF.

The chain is built from TRBV5-1 and TRBJ2-5; tentative D call: TRBD1 (6 bases). This CDR3 spans 14 amino acids. Germline V gene data show CDR1 as SGHRS and CDR2 as YFSETQ. V was pared by 1 base and J by 1 base, with 8 bases between. The CDR3 reads CASSLWGPQETQYF. The CDR3 nucleotides are TGCGCCAGCAGCTTGTGGGGGCCCCAAGAGACCCAGTACTTC.

This chain uses TRBV27 with TRBJ1-5; the D gene is possibly TRBD1 (6 bases). CDR3 length: 12 residues. Trimming shortened V by 6 bases and J by 6 bases, and 9 bases separated the two germline ends. Looked up from germline, CDR1 is MNHEY and CDR2 is SMNVEV (reference sequence). In DNA form, the CDR3 reads TGTGCCAGCAGGTCAGGGGTTCAGCCCCAGCATTTT. Translation gives CASRSGVQPQHF.

J is TRBJ1-4 and V is TRBV4-2, with D tentatively TRBD1 (5 bases). Per germline, CDR1 LGHNA and CDR2 YNFKEQ. CDR3 length: 15 residues. V was shortened by 0 bases and J by 7 bases, with 12 bases between the two germline ends. CDR3 region: CASSQDQGAGEKLFF. In nucleotides, the CDR3 is TGTGCCAGCAGCCAAGATCAAGGGGCGGGTGAAAAACTGTTTTTT.

This rearrangement joins TRBV18 to TRBJ2-1, with 11 bases fitting TRBD2. The CDR3 is made up of 16 amino acids. The germline CDR1 and CDR2 sequences are KGHSH and LQKENI. The trim removed 4 bases at V and 3 bases at J, leaving 5 bases unmatched. In DNA, the CDR3 is TGTGCCAGCTCACTCTCCGGGACTAGCGGCTACAATGAGCAGTTCTTC. This gives the protein CASSLSGTSGYNEQFF.

This sequence joins TRBV7-9 and TRBJ2-7; D tentatively reads TRBD1 or TRBD2 (5 bases each). CDR1 and CDR2 from the germline V gene are SEHNR and FQNEAQ (reference sequence). The CDR3 contains 14 residues. Trimming shortened V by 4 bases and J by 6 bases, and 16 bases separated the two germline ends. CDR3 loop: CASSSAGTSGEQYF. The CDR3, as DNA: TGTGCCAGCAGCTCGGCCGGGACGAGTGGCGAGCAGTACTTC.

This chain connects TRBV7-9 to TRBJ1-4, with 8 bases that match TRBD1. This CDR3 is 15 amino acids long. V shed 1 base and J 13 bases; nucleotides not matched to a gene: 11. Per germline, CDR1 SEHNR and CDR2 FQNEAQ (reference sequence). CDR3 in DNA: TGTGCCAGCAGCTTAGGCGGCAGGGGGCTTAGTGTACTGTTTTTT. Protein: CASSLGGRGLSVLFF.

This rearrangement joins TRBV7-9 to TRBJ2-1; tentatively, D is TRBD1 or TRBD2 (5 bases each). The V gene's germline CDR1 is SEHNR and CDR2 FQNEAQ (reference sequence). V was clipped by 1 base and J by 3 bases, with 10 bases between them. The CDR3 contains 15 residues. DNA of the CDR3: TGTGCCAGCAGCTTAGTTTTGGGGGACTACAATGAGCAGTTCTTC. Its protein is CASSLVLGDYNEQFF.

The V gene is TRBV7-9, the J gene TRBJ2-7; the D gene is possibly TRBD2 (6 bases). The CDR3 length is 14 residues. The V gene's germline CDR1 is SEHNR and CDR2 FQNEAQ (reference sequence). The germline V and J ends were trimmed by 3 bases and 3 bases, with 12 bases remaining between them. Written as DNA, the CDR3 is TGTGCCAGCAGCTTCGGGCGGGGAAACTACGAGCAGTACTTC. The encoded protein is CASSFGRGNYEQYF.

The chain has TRBV7-8 and TRBJ2-7, with 10 positions matching TRBD1. V was pared by 5 bases and J by 2 bases, with 6 bases of the junction left unmatched. Germline values: CDR1 SGHVS, CDR2 FQNEAQ. The CDR3 has 15 residues. The CDR3 nucleotides read TGTGCCAGCAGCCTAGGGGGACAGGGGACCTACGAGCAGTACTTC. Protein sequence: CASSLGGQGTYEQYF.

V is TRBV4-3 and J is TRBJ1-2; 7 bases align to TRBD1. Germline V gene data show CDR1 as LGHNA and CDR2 as YSLEER. J was trimmed by 5 bases and V by 4 bases; bases with no gene match: 10. This CDR3 spans 15 amino acids. CDR3 loop: CASSPVTGNQYGYTF. CDR3 DNA: TGCGCCAGCAGCCCCGTGACAGGGAATCAATATGGCTACACCTTC.

V is TRBV19 and J is TRBJ1-2; D uncertain. CDR3 length equals 15 residues. The germline V gene encodes CDR1 LNHDA and CDR2 SQIVND (reference sequence). With 0 bases removed from V and 3 bases from J, the gap between germline ends came to 11 bases. The CDR3 region has the DNA TGTGCCAGTAGTATAGATCGGCTGGGCTACTATGGCTACACCTTC. This sequence encodes CASSIDRLGYYGYTF.

CDR3 DNA sequence: TGTGCCAGCAGCCCACTGGGGGCTAACCCTGGGAATGAGCAGTTCTTC. Protein sequence: CASSPLGANPGNEQFF. The rearrangement joins TRBV11-3 to TRBJ2-1, with a tentative D call TRBD1 (6 bases). The germline V gene has CDR1 SGHNT and CDR2 YENEEA. The CDR3 extends over 16 amino acids. Trimming shortened V by 5 bases and J by 7 bases, and 21 bases separated the two germline ends.